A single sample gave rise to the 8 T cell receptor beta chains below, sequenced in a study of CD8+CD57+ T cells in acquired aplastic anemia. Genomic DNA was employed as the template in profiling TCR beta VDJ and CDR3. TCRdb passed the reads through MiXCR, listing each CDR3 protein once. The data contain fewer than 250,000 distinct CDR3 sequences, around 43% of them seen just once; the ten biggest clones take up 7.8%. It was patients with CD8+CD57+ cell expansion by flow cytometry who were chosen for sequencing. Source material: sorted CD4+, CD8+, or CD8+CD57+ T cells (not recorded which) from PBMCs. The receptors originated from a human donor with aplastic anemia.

The CDR3 reads CAISDFVGIPNQPQHF. DNA of the CDR3: TGTGCCATCAGTGATTTTGTGGGGATACCCAATCAGCCCCAGCATTTT. The chain has TRBV10-3 and TRBJ1-5; the D is unclear. CDR1 is ENHRY and CDR2 is SYGVKD in the germline V gene. Deletions cut 3 bases from V and 3 bases from J, with 15 bases between. The CDR3 totals 16 residues.

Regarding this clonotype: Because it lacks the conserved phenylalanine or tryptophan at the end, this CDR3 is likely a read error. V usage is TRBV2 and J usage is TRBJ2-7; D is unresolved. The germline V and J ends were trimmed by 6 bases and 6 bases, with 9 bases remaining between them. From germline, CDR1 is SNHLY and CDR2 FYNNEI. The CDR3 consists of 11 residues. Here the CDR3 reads CASRLLLEQYL. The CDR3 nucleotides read TGTGCCAGCAGATTACTACTCGAGCAGTACCTC.

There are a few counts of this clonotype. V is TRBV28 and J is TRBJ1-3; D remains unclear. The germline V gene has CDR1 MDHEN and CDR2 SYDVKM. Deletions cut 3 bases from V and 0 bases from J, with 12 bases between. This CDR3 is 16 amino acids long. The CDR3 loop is CASSFGVSASGNTIYF. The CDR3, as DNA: TGTGCCAGCAGTTTTGGGGTGTCTGCCTCTGGAAACACCATATATTTT.

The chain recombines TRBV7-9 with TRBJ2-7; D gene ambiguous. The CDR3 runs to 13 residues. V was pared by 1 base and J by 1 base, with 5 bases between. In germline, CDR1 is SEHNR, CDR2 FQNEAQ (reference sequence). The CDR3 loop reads CASSLVWSYEQYF. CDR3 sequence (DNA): TGTGCCAGCAGCTTAGTATGGTCCTACGAGCAGTACTTC.

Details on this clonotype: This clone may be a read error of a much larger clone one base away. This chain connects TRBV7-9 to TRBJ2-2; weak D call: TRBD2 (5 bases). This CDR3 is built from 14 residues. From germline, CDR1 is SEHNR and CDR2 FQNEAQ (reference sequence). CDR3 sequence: CASSPPAGTGELSF. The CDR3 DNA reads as TGTGCCAGCAGCCCCCCGGCGGGCACCGGGGAGCTGTCTTTT.

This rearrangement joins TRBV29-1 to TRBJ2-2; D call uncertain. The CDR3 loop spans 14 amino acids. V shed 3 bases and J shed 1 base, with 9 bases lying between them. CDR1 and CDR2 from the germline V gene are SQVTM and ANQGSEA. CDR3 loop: CSVDLTGNTGELFF. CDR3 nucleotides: TGCAGCGTTGACCTGACGGGGAACACCGGGGAGCTGTTTTTT.

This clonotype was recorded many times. The CDR3 here is CASSLEAYEQYF. The CDR3 DNA sequence: TGTGCCAGCAGCTTAGAGGCTTACGAGCAGTACTTC. This rearrangement joins TRBV11-2 to TRBJ2-7; D gene ambiguous. Germline lookup yields CDR1 SGHAT and CDR2 FQNNGV. The CDR3 consists of 12 residues. V was pared by 0 bases and J by 4 bases, with 4 bases between. The full variable domain, with the rest looked up from reference TRBV11-2 and TRBJ2-7, is EAGVAQSPRYKIIEKRQSVAFWCNPISGHATLYWYQQILGQGPKLLIQFQNNGVVDDSQLPKDRFSAERLKGVDSTLKIQPAKLEDSAVYLCASSLEAYEQYFGPGTRLTVT.

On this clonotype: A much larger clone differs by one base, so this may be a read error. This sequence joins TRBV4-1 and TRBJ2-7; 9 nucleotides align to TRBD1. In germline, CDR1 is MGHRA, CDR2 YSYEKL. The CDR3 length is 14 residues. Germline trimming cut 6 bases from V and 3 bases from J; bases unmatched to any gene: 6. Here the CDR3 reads CASRQTGQGYEQYF. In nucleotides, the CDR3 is TGCGCCAGCAGGCAGACGGGACAGGGCTACGAGCAGTACTTC.